The T cell receptor beta chain under discussion was sequenced for a study of breast tumors, draining lymph nodes, adjacent tissues. With regard to this clonotype: Antigen specificity is unknown.

Findings and limits, study-wide: Most tumor T cells seemingly derive from lymph node, then expand in tumor. That most tumor T cells come from lymph nodes remained unproven. Tumor repertoires ranked between lymph nodes and nontumor tissue in diversity, with V and J gene preferences.

Breast cancer patients provided tissue from their axillary draining lymph nodes. The CDR3 is 15 amino acids. Germline CDR1 is MNHEY and CDR2 is SVGAGI. Trimming at V came to 5 bases and at J to 5 bases, leaving 4 bases not matched to a gene. TCRdb called the multiplex PCR reads again in MiXCR, with one record for every CDR3 protein. The sample has about 200,000 distinct CDR3 sequences; about 34% are singletons. This clonotype was obtained from a female donor with breast cancer. Some clones in this sample may be carry-over from other donors' samples. The rearrangement links TRBV6-5 to TRBJ1-6, with 9 positions matching TRBD1. The sequencing sample was made of axillary lymph node tissue. CDR3: CASSPGTGNNSPLHF. CDR3 coding DNA: TGTGCCAGCAGTCCCGGGACAGGGAATAATTCACCCCTCCACTTT.